This record covers a single T cell receptor (beta chain). What it binds is unknown. This specimen comes from a study of cytomegalovirus exposure and HLA in healthy donors. Whole-study context: The Caucasian-associated ancestry cluster held around four fifths of more than 350 genotyped donors. Notes on the study in general: Evidence from a later analysis indicated that most CMV-associated TCR beta chains looked HLA-restricted.

60 Vbeta and 13 Jbeta primers were used in PCR. Assay used: immunoSEQ multiplex PCR; TCRdb lists only in-frame clones, some missing. The table shows around 150,000 clones, with about four fifths occurring only once. This CDR3 is 16 amino acids long. CDR1 is LGHNA and CDR2 is YSLEER in the germline V gene. Between the trimmed V and J ends, which lost 1 base and 5 bases, there was a span of 14 bases. This TCR came from a human donor in good health. The sample comprised PBMCs. The V call is TRBV4-3, the J call TRBJ2-2; no definite D call. The CDR3 loop reads CASSQAQPSETGELFF. DNA of the CDR3: TGCGCCAGCAGCCAAGCACAACCATCCGAAACCGGGGAGCTGTTTTTT.